This TCR beta chain appears in the sequencing data of a study of shared clonotypes between healthy human individuals (dated by TCRdb to about 2020). About the full investigation: The cohort comprised two women and three men aged 18 to 49 years. Between about 0.85 and 9.5 billion PBMCs per donor were obtained by leukapheresis. Different laboratories and diverse techniques were used to prepare libraries and sequence TCR repertoires, to increase sequencing depth and limit assay-specific biases. To estimate repertoire size and how much clonotypes are shared between individuals, the study performed deep sequencing of blood TCR repertoires from about 5 healthy adults. For each donor, CD4 naive and CD4 memory were each run on three plates, CD8 naive on two plates, and CD8 memory on one plate.

Worth noting for this clone: The clone's antigen remains unknown. Per-base qualities were not stored, and no clone one base away is much larger.

Using the deep immunoSEQ assay, multiplex PCR amplified TCR CDR3 regions from genomic DNA. Extracted genomic DNA from each cell subset was distributed evenly across all wells of several immunoSEQ 96-well plates, and each plate was treated as a replicate. For sorted subsets, each replicate PCR was loaded with roughly 200 ng genomic DNA, equivalent to some 27,000 T cell genomes. Purified libraries were quantified with a Qubit 3.0 fluorometer, sized on a Bioanalyzer 2100, and re-quantified with the KAPA Library Quantification kit. Each immunoSEQ 96-well plate was sequenced on its own single-read 150-cycle Illumina NextSeq 550 flow cell. The original pipeline was this. Because the immunoSEQ output included only junctional sequences and no quality scores, the filtering could not be the same as the filtering used for full-length reads. Sequences were annotated with PyIR, a Python wrapper for IgBLAST v1.9, and V/J genes and CDR3 were assigned using IMGT germline references. Reads with weak V/J assignments (E-value above 1e-6), missing CDR3, stop codons, out-of-frame junctions, or ambiguous translated residues were removed. A V3J clonotype was defined by an identical inferred V gene, J gene, and CDR3 amino acid sequence. Percentage overlap between repertoires was computed as shared unique clonotypes divided by the size of the smaller repertoire. Three approaches were used to assess repertoire richness: RTK rarefaction, the Chao1 estimator, and Recon v2.1 estimates of unobserved clonotypes. For all TCRbeta clonotypes obtained by the gDNA method from a few donors, generation probabilities were computed with OLGA. The immuneACCESS repertoire file appears here via TCRdb, limited to in-frame rearrangements. These files lack a portion of the clones; in checked studies, under half of the deficit traces to unresolved V genes, and the cause of the others is not known. For V, J and clone size, that table is used; D and trimming come from the DNA. The sample has 600,000 to 750,000 clones on record, less than 95% of them singletons. Together, the top ten hold 34% of the sample.

The donors were healthy, HIV-negative adults with no recently reported acute infections or vaccinations. Every donor was a Caucasian adult residing in Nashville, Tennessee, USA. CD8 memory samples were composed of magnetically selected CD45RO+ cells combined with CCR7-negative CD45RA+ effector memory (TemRA) cells. Blood was collected by leukapheresis, and PBMCs were isolated by Ficoll-Histopaque density gradient centrifugation and then cryopreserved in liquid nitrogen vapor phase. Purity and quantity of every magnetically sorted T cell population were checked by analytical flow cytometry. From each sorted fraction, genomic DNA was isolated and quantified by UV absorbance on a Nanodrop 2000c. V loses 8 bases at its end and J loses 5 bases; junction bases beyond the gene matches: 5. The CDR3 numbers 13 residues from cysteine through phenylalanine. Only CDR3 DNA is held: 39 bases, read in frame from base 1. Based on the germline V gene (reference sequence), the CDR1 and CDR2 sequences are LNHNV and YYDKDF.

The research as a whole found: Based on pairwise subsampling, the degree of clonotype sharing among donors was expected to be affected by sequencing depth. Compared with non-shared clonotypes, clonotypes shared by all four sorted-subset donors had higher generation probabilities. Sharing across a few donors was observed for around 4.8% of naive CD4, over 3% of naive CD8, about 2.3% of memory CD4, and roughly 0.4% of memory CD8 clonotypes. Sampling was restricted to blood, and TCR repertoires in tissue are likely to differ from TCR repertoires in blood. Rarefaction of sorted-subset datasets indicated incomplete sequencing despite the large sequencing depth. The small number of donors limited the genetic and exposure-history diversity represented. Larger estimated clonotype richness was generally found for naive subsets than for memory subsets.

The TCR comes from a man aged 18 to 30 in good health. Some clones in this sample may be carry-over from other donors' samples. Recombination joined TRBV15 with TRBJ2-1, with 8 bases in between that match TRBD2. The sample taken for sequencing was memory CD8+ T cells from PBMCs. The cell subset or site label corresponds to: CD45RO+ cells pooled with CCR7-negative TemRA cells. In nucleotide form, the sequence is TGTGCCACCGGCGGGAGGCTCAACAATGAGCAGTTCTTC. Protein translation: CATGGRLNNEQFF.